This T cell receptor beta chain was sequenced for a study of blood T cell repertoires in COVID-19. Original analysis: Nucleated cell counts were estimated from reference gene primer amplification. Sequencing used immunoSEQ multiplex PCR; TCRdb keeps in-frame clones, though not all of them. D and trimming come from the DNA, and the V and J calls and clone size come from that table. The repertoire holds around 200,000 clones, with about nine tenths as singletons. This CDR3 is 17 amino acids long. The germline V and J ends were trimmed by 1 base and 8 bases, with 21 bases remaining between them. CDR1 LGHNA and CDR2 YSLEER come from the germline V gene.

Sequencing was performed on peripheral blood. V usage is TRBV4-3 and J usage is TRBJ1-3; D gene ambiguous. This clonotype was obtained from a woman aged 55-70 years with COVID-19, enrolled during active disease. The CDR3 DNA is TGCGCCAGCAGCCAAGGCCTCCCGGCGGCGGAGGGATACACCATATATTTT. It is translated as CASSQGLPAAEGYTIYF.